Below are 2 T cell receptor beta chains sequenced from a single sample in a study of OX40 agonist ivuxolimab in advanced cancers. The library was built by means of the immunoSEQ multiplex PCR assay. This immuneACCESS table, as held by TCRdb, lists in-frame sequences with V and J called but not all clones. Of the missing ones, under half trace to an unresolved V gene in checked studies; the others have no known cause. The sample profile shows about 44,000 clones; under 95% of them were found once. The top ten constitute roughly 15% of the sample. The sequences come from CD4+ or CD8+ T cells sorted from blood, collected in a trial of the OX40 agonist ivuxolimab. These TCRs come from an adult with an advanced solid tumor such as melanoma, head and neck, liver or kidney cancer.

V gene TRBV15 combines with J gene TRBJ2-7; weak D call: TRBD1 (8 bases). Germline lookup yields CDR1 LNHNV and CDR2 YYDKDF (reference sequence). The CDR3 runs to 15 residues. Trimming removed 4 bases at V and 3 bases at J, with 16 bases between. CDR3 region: CATSKDREGVYEQYF. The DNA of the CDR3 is TGTGCCACCAGCAAGGACAGGGAGGGGGTCTACGAGCAGTACTTC. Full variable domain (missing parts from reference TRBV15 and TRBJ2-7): DAMVIQNPRYQVTQFGKPVTLSCSQTLNHNVMYWYQQKSSQAPKLLFHYYDKDFNNEADTPDNFQSRRPNTSFCFLDIRSPGLGDTAMYLCATSKDREGVYEQYFGPGTRLTVT.

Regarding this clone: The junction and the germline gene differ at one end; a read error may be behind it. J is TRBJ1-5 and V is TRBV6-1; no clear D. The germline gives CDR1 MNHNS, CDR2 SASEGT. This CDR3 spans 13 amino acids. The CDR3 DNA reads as TGTGCCATCAGTGAGGCGGGTTCACAGCCCCAGCATTTT. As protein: CAISEAGSQPQHF.